What follows are 13 T cell receptor beta chains derived from one specimen sequenced in a study of Ad26.COV2.S vaccination and SARS-CoV-2 variants. Clones were sequenced by immunoSEQ multiplex PCR, and TCRdb holds only the in-frame ones, with some missing. This sample has 430,000 or so clones, with 80% to 90% found just once. The sample's treatment: roughly 20 received Ad26.COV2.S at low or high dose, single or two shots; roughly five received placebo; per-sample allocation not given. Samples were taken on day 63 after the first vaccine or placebo injection. The source material was peripheral blood, sampled in a trial of Ad26.COV2.S vaccine versus placebo. Receptors originate from a person between 18 and 65 years old who received the Ad26.COV2.S COVID-19 vaccine or a placebo.

CDR3 nucleotide sequence: TGTGCCAGCAGCATCAGGGCTAGCGGGACGTACAATGAGCAGTTCTTC. This translates into CASSIRASGTYNEQFF. V usage is TRBV7-9 and J usage is TRBJ2-1, with 9 nucleotides matching TRBD2. Trimming removed 5 bases from V and 4 bases from J; junction bases left unmatched: 9. Germline CDR1 reads SEHNR; CDR2 reads FQNEAQ (reference sequence). CDR3 length: 16 amino acids.

The rearrangement uses TRBV24-1 and TRBJ2-5; the D is unclear. Trimming removed 2 bases from V and 0 bases from J, with 0 bases in between. CDR1 and CDR2 from the germline V gene are KGHDR and SFDVKD. This CDR3 has 12 residues. The DNA for the CDR3 is TGTGCCACCAGTGATTACCAAGAGACCCAGTACTTC. This encodes CATSDYQETQYF.

The rearrangement links TRBV5-6 to TRBJ1-1, with D perhaps matching TRBD1 (5 bases). The V and J ends lost 0 bases and 2 bases respectively, with 14 bases between them. Germline CDR1 and CDR2: SGHDT and YYEEEE. The CDR3 extends over 16 amino acids. CDR3 nucleotides: TGTGCCAGCAGCTTGGCCCTGGGGCAGATAAACACTGAAGCTTTCTTT. Its translation is CASSLALGQINTEAFF.

A single count supports this clone. The chain combines TRBV28 with TRBJ1-3, with TRBD1 identical over 8 bases. There are 15 residues in the CDR3. V lost 6 bases and J lost 8; bases outside the gene matches: 12. Germline CDR1 reads MDHEN; CDR2 reads SYDVKM. In DNA, the CDR3 is TGTGCCAGCAGCACTGACAGGGGCCCAACGCACACCATATATTTT. Translated, it gives CASSTDRGPTHTIYF. Complete variable domain (other parts from reference TRBV28 and TRBJ1-3): DVKVTQSSRYLVKRTGEKVFLECVQDMDHENMFWYRQDPGLGLRLIYFSYDVKMKEKGDIPEGYSVSREKKERFSLILESASTNQTSMYLCASSTDRGPTHTIYFGEGSWLTVV.

The chain combines TRBV7-2 with TRBJ2-5; unclear D gene. Trimming removed 1 base at V and 5 bases at J, with 11 bases between. CDR3 length equals 14 residues. From germline, CDR1 is SGHTA and CDR2 FQGNSA. The CDR3 reads CASSLDWGSETQYF. The CDR3 DNA reads TGTGCCAGCAGCTTAGACTGGGGTAGTGAGACCCAGTACTTC. The entire variable domain, with the rest obtained from reference TRBV7-2 and TRBJ2-5, is as follows: GAGVSQSPSNKVTEKGKDVELRCDPISGHTALYWYRQSLGQGLEFLIYFQGNSAPDKSGLPSDRFSAERTGGSVSTLTIQRTQQEDSAVYLCASSLDWGSETQYFGPGTRLLVL.

In nucleotides, the CDR3 is TGTGCCAGTAGCCCCGGACAGGGTAATAACGAGCAGTACTTC. Encoded protein: CASSPGQGNNEQYF. The chain is built from TRBV19 and TRBJ2-7, with 8 bases aligning to TRBD1. After removal of 6 bases from V and 5 bases from J, the junction contained 9 bases not matched to a gene. This CDR3 has 14 amino acids. Germline V lookup: CDR1 LNHDA, CDR2 SQIVND (reference sequence).

The chain has TRBV7-2 and TRBJ1-6; D is uncertain. Germline V gene lookup returns CDR1 SGHTA and CDR2 FQGNSA. The ends were cut back, 11 bases at V and 0 bases at J, with 14 bases in the middle. This CDR3 spans 15 amino acids. The DNA of the CDR3 is TGTGCCGTGGAGGCCGGGAGCTCCTATAATTCACCCCTCCACTTT. Its protein is CAVEAGSSYNSPLHF.

The V gene is TRBV25-1, the J gene TRBJ1-4; D is unresolved. CDR3 length: 16 residues. Trimming pared 4 bases from V and 0 bases from J, leaving 12 bases between. Germline V gene lookup returns CDR1 MGHDK and CDR2 SYGVNS. CDR3 sequence (DNA): TGTGCCAGCAGTGGACTACGACAAGCAACTAATGAAAAACTGTTTTTT. It codes for CASSGLRQATNEKLFF.

The chain has TRBV7-9 and TRBJ1-1; tentatively, D is TRBD1 (5 bases). The ends were cut back, 5 bases at V and 0 bases at J, with 10 bases in the middle. This CDR3 spans 14 amino acids. Looked up from germline, CDR1 is SEHNR and CDR2 is FQNEAQ (reference sequence). CDR3 in DNA: TGTGCCAGCAGCGTCGGACATTTGAACACTGAAGCTTTCTTT. It encodes CASSVGHLNTEAFF. Full variable domain (missing parts from reference TRBV7-9 and TRBJ1-1): DTGVSQNPRHKITKRGQNVTFRCDPISEHNRLYWYRQTLGQGPEFLTYFQNEAQLEKSRLLSDRFSAERPKGSFSTLEIQRTEQGDSAMYLCASSVGHLNTEAFFGQGTRLTVV.

The gene calls are TRBV5-6 and TRBJ2-7; D gene unclear. The V end was cut by 3 bases, the J end by 3 bases, with 10 bases between. Germline CDR1 SGHDT, CDR2 YYEEEE. The CDR3 contains 13 residues. As DNA, the CDR3 is TGTGCCAGCAGCTCCGGCCATATCTACGAGCAGTACTTC. This translates into CASSSGHIYEQYF.

The chain employs TRBV13 and TRBJ2-1; 8 bases are shared with TRBD1. V lost 3 bases to trimming and J lost 5 bases; unmatched junction nucleotides: 3. Per the germline V gene, CDR1 is PRHDT and CDR2 is FYEKMQ (reference sequence). This CDR3 has 14 residues. The CDR3 here is CASSFDRGNNEQFF. The DNA for the CDR3 is TGTGCCAGCAGCTTCGACAGGGGCAACAATGAGCAGTTCTTC.

V and J are TRBV5-5 and TRBJ1-2; D is ambiguous. This CDR3 spans 13 amino acids. Trimming took off 0 bases at V and 6 bases at J, with 9 bases between the two ends. From germline, CDR1 is SGHKS and CDR2 YYEKEE (reference sequence). The CDR3 loop reads CASSLVYGDGYTF. CDR3 nucleotide sequence: TGTGCCAGCAGCTTGGTTTATGGCGATGGCTACACCTTC.

The chain joins TRBV5-1 to TRBJ2-7; 12 bases are shared with TRBD2. Germline assignment: CDR1 SGHRS and CDR2 YFSETQ. The trim removed 0 bases at V and 3 bases at J, leaving 4 bases unmatched. The CDR3 contains 16 residues. CDR3 DNA: TGCGCCAGCAGCTTGGGACTAGCGGGAGCTAGCTACGAGCAGTACGTC. Its translation is CASSLGLAGASYEQYV.